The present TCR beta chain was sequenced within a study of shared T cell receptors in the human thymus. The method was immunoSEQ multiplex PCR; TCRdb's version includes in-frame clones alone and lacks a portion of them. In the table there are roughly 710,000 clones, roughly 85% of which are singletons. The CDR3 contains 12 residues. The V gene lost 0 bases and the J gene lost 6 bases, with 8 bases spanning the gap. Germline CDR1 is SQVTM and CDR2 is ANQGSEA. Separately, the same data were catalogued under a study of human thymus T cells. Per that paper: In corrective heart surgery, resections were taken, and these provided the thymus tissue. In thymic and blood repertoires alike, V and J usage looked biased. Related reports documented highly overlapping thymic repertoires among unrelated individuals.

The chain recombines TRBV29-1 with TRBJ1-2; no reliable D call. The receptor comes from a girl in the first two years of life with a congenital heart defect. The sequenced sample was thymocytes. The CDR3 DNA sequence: TGCAGCGTTGAAGATCGGGAAGATGGCTACACCTTC. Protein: CSVEDREDGYTF.